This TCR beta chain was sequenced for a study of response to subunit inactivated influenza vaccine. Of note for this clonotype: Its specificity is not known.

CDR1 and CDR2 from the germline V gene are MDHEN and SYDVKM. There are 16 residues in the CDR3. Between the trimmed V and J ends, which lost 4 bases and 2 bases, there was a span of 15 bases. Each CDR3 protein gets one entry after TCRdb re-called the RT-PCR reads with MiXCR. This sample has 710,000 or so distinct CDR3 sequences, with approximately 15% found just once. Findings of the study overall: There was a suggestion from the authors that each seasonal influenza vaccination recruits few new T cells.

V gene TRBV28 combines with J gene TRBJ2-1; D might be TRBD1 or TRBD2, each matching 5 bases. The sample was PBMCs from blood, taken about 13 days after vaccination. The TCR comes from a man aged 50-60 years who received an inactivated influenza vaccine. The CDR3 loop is CASSSLGTGAYNEQFF. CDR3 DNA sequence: TGTGCCAGCAGTTCCCTTGGGACCGGCGCCTACAATGAGCAGTTCTTC.